This entry is about one T cell receptor (beta chain). Clones were read by immunoSEQ multiplex PCR, and TCRdb kept only the in-frame ones, dropping some. The sample yields roughly 700,000 clones, roughly 90% seen once. This sample is part of a study of shared T cell receptors in the human thymus. This same sample was also taken into another study, of human thymus T cells. From that study: Resections were taken during corrective heart surgery, and the thymus tissue came from these.

Sequenced input: thymocytes. This TCR derives from a boy under two years old with a congenital heart defect.

The CDR3, as DNA: TGTGCCAGCAGCCCACACGGCAGCAGGGGAAACATTCAGTACTTC. Residues: CASSPHGSRGNIQYF. The chain combines TRBV7-2 with TRBJ2-4, with a weak D call TRBD1 (6 bases). V gave up 5 bases and J gave up 6 bases, with 17 bases separating them. Germline CDR1 is SGHTA and CDR2 is FQGNSA. The CDR3 runs 15 residues.